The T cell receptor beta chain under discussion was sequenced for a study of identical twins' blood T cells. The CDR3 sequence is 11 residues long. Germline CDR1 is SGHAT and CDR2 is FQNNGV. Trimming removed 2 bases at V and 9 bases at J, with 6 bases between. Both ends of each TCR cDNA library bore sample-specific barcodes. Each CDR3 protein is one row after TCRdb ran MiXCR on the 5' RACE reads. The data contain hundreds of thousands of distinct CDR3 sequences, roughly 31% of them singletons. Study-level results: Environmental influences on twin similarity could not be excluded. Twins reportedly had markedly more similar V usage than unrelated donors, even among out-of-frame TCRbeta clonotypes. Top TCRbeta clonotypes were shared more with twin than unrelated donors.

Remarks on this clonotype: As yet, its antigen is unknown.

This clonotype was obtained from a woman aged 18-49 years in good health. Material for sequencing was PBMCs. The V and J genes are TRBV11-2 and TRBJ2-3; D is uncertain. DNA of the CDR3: TGTGCCAGCAGCTTAAGTTTGACGCAGTATTTT. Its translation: CASSLSLTQYF.